One and the same sample provided the 27 T cell receptor beta chains below, sequenced in a study of blood T cell repertoires in COVID-19. The table came from immunoSEQ multiplex PCR; TCRdb's copy has only in-frame clones and leaves some out. This sample has tens of thousands of clones, with around 83% found just once. Input material: peripheral blood. All receptors come from a human donor in a cohort sampled during active COVID-19.

The sample holds a few counts of this clone. The genes are TRBV7-3 and TRBJ2-2; maybe TRBD1 (5 bases). V shed 8 bases and J shed 0 bases, with 10 bases lying between them. The CDR3 totals 14 residues. Germline V gives CDR1 SGHTA, CDR2 FQGTGA. For the CDR3, the DNA is TGTGCCAGCGGGTACAGGACGAACACCGGGGAGCTGTTTTTT. Translated: CASGYRTNTGELFF.

The chain links TRBV5-1 to TRBJ1-2; D is possibly TRBD1 (5 bases). Trimming removed 0 bases from V and 6 bases from J, with 12 bases in between. The CDR3 totals 14 residues. Germline V CDR1 and CDR2: SGHRS, YFSETQ. The CDR3 region is CASSLGGGEDGYTF. The CDR3 DNA reads as TGCGCCAGCAGCTTGGGTGGAGGGGAGGATGGCTACACCTTC.

Worth noting for this clone: One end of the junction fails to match germline, which may point to a read error. V usage is TRBV20-1 and J usage is TRBJ2-1; TRBD2 matches at 15 bases. The CDR3 covers 13 residues. Germline lookup yields CDR1 DFQATT and CDR2 SNEGSKA (reference sequence). The CDR3 DNA sequence: TGCAGTGCTAGTCCCCCGGGACTAGCGGGAGGCGTCTTC. The encoded protein is CSASPPGLAGGVF.

This chain connects TRBV4-1 to TRBJ2-1; 9 nucleotides match TRBD2. CDR1 is MGHRA, CDR2 YSYEKL, per germline. V dropped 1 base and J dropped 10; count of bases not matched to a gene: 8. The CDR3 extends over 15 amino acids. CDR3 nucleotide sequence: TGCGCCAGCAGCCAAGGTGTAGCGGGAGCGGGGGAGCAGTTCTTC. It yields the protein CASSQGVAGAGEQFF.

The rearrangement uses TRBV18 and TRBJ1-6; TRBD1 aligns across 7 bases. Germline assignment: CDR1 KGHSH and CDR2 LQKENI. V lost 3 bases to trimming and J lost 7 bases; unmatched junction nucleotides: 9. This CDR3 spans 16 amino acids. This chain's CDR3 is CASSPVRQGSNSPLHF. The CDR3 coding sequence is TGTGCCAGCTCACCTGTCAGACAGGGCAGCAATTCACCCCTCCACTTT.

Of note for this clone: At one end, the junction sequence differs from germline, possibly due to a read error. The chain carries TRBV5-4 and TRBJ2-5; 12 positions match TRBD2. CDR1 and CDR2 (germline): SGHNT, YYREEE (reference sequence). The CDR3 is 17 residues long. In DNA form, the CDR3 reads TGTGCCAGCAGCTTGGCCGCGACTAGCGGGGGTCAAGGGACCCAGTACTTC. Amino acid sequence: CASSLAATSGGQGTQYF.

The chain combines TRBV3-1 (or the pseudogene TRBV3-2) with TRBJ2-5, with TRBD2 identical over 7 bases. The CDR3 extends over 14 amino acids. The germline CDR1 and CDR2 sequences are LGHDT and YNNKEL (reference sequence). Unmatched junction bases numbered 4, after V lost 4 bases and J lost 2 bases. This CDR3 is CASSRRDYQETQYF. The CDR3 nucleotides read TGTGCCAGCAGCCGCCGGGACTATCAAGAGACCCAGTACTTC.

This chain links TRBV21-1 with TRBJ1-1. TRBV21-1 is labeled a pseudogene. CDR3 size: 17 residues. The CDR3 DNA reads as TGTGCCAGCAGCAAAGCGCGCGGGGGGCCAGAGGGCACTGAAGCTTTCTTT. Translation gives CASSKARGGPEGTEAFF.

The chain recombines TRBV5-6 with TRBJ2-2, with 8 bases fitting TRBD1. Unmatched junction bases numbered 10, after V lost 2 bases and J lost 7 bases. Germline V CDR1 and CDR2: SGHDT, YYEEEE. The CDR3 has 16 residues. This chain's CDR3 is CASSFSQGAIVGELFF. CDR3 coding DNA: TGTGCCAGCAGCTTTTCCCAGGGGGCAATAGTCGGGGAGCTGTTTTTT.

CDR3 bases: TGTGCCAGCAGCATGGGGACAGTTAATTCACCCCTCCACTTT. This codes for CASSMGTVNSPLHF. This chain joins TRBV5-4 and TRBJ1-6; TRBD1 agrees at 7 bases. In germline, CDR1 is SGHNT, CDR2 YYREEE (reference sequence). The CDR3 extends over 14 amino acids. With V trimmed by 4 bases and J by 6 bases, 4 bases remained unmatched.

This rearrangement joins TRBV9 to TRBJ2-5; a weak D match, TRBD2 (6 bases). Germline values: CDR1 SGDLS, CDR2 YYNGEE. This CDR3 comprises 16 residues. Trimming shortened V by 2 bases and J by 0 bases, and 14 bases separated the two germline ends. The CDR3 spells CASSVSVGGDQETQYF. CDR3 sequence (DNA): TGTGCCAGCAGCGTTTCCGTGGGCGGGGACCAAGAGACCCAGTACTTC. Filled out from reference TRBV9 and TRBJ2-5, the complete variable domain reads DSGVTQTPKHLITATGQRVTLRCSPRSGDLSVYWYQQSLDQGLQFLIQYYNGEERAKGNILERFSAQQFPDLHSELNLSSLELGDSALYFCASSVSVGGDQETQYFGPGTRLLVL.

A few counts support this clone. The chain uses TRBV6-5 and TRBJ1-2, with D perhaps matching TRBD1 (6 bases). CDR1 and CDR2 from the germline V gene are MNHEY and SVGAGI. The CDR3 extends over 15 amino acids. The V and J ends lost 6 bases and 8 bases respectively, with 22 bases between them. The CDR3, as DNA: TGTGCCAGCAGCTGGGGGGGGGCCCGGTCGGGCGGCTACACCTTC. Protein: CASSWGGARSGGYTF.

The V and J genes are TRBV29-1 and TRBJ2-1; no clear D. The CDR3 has 13 amino acids. Germline V lookup: CDR1 SQVTM, CDR2 ANQGSEA. Trimming left V 5 bases short and J 0 bases short, with 8 bases between. The CDR3 DNA reads TGCAGCGTTCCGTTTTTCTCCTACAATGAGCAGTTCTTC. Translating gives CSVPFFSYNEQFF.

The chain combines TRBV4-1 with TRBJ1-1; 8 bases agree with TRBD1. CDR1 and CDR2 from the germline V gene are MGHRA and YSYEKL. This CDR3 is built from 15 residues. V lost 10 bases, J lost 1 base, and 11 bases stayed unmatched. CDR3 bases: TGCGCCACCCGGACAGGGCCTGGTTGGAACACTGAAGCTTTCTTT. This gives the protein CATRTGPGWNTEAFF.

This chain links TRBV19 with TRBJ2-7; TRBD2 aligns across 13 bases. Germline V lookup: CDR1 LNHDA, CDR2 SQIVND (reference sequence). V lost 4 bases and J lost 3; bases outside the gene matches: 3. The CDR3 is made up of 15 amino acids. CDR3 amino acids: CASSKTSGRFYEQYF. The DNA for the CDR3 is TGTGCCAGTAGTAAGACTAGCGGGAGGTTCTACGAGCAGTACTTC.

This chain uses TRBV7-8 with TRBJ2-1; 13 bases align to TRBD2. The CDR3 runs to 11 residues. Germline values: CDR1 SGHVS, CDR2 FQNEAQ. The CDR3: CMGLAGNEQFF. The CDR3 DNA sequence: TGTATGGGACTAGCGGGAAATGAGCAGTTCTTC.

J is TRBJ2-2 and V is TRBV13, with 12 bases aligning to TRBD1. Germline V CDR1 and CDR2: PRHDT, FYEKMQ (reference sequence). The CDR3 extends over 15 amino acids. The V segment lost 4 bases and the J segment 6 bases; nucleotides outside the gene matches: 3. CDR3 coding DNA: TGTGCCAGCAGCTGGGGGACAGGGGGCGCCGGGGAGCTGTTTTTT. Translation gives CASSWGTGGAGELFF.

The chain is built from TRBV27 and TRBJ1-2, with D maybe TRBD1 (6 bases). The ends were cut back, 5 bases at V and 3 bases at J, with 13 bases in the middle. Looked up from germline, CDR1 is MNHEY and CDR2 is SMNVEV (reference sequence). The CDR3 sequence is 14 residues long. The DNA for the CDR3 is TGTGCCAGCAGTGCGGCAGGGGACCACTATGGCTACACCTTC. Residues: CASSAAGDHYGYTF.

The chain has TRBV5-1 and TRBJ2-5; 9 bases map to TRBD1. The CDR3 covers 17 residues. CDR1 and CDR2 (germline): SGHRS, YFSETQ. V lost 1 base, J lost 3 bases, and 10 bases stayed unmatched. The CDR3, as DNA: TGCGCCAGCAGCTTGACTGGGACAGGGTGGTCTGAAGAGACCCAGTACTTC. Amino acids: CASSLTGTGWSEETQYF.

The chain links TRBV7-8 to TRBJ2-1; 7 nucleotides line up with TRBD1. Trimming at V came to 2 bases and at J to 3 bases, leaving 1 base not matched to a gene. CDR1 is SGHVS, CDR2 FQNEAQ, per germline. The CDR3 runs to 14 residues. CDR3 in DNA: TGTGCCAGCAGCTTAACAGGGGACTACAATGAGCAGTTCTTC. Residues: CASSLTGDYNEQFF.

This clone was observed a single time. V is TRBV18 and J is TRBJ2-5; TRBD1 might be the D (6 bases). CDR1 KGHSH and CDR2 LQKENI come from the germline V gene. CDR3 length equals 14 residues. The V end was cut by 2 bases, the J end by 5 bases, with 12 bases between. CDR3 loop: CASSPDRRAETQYF. The CDR3 DNA follows: TGTGCCAGCTCACCAGACAGGCGGGCGGAGACCCAGTACTTC. The complete variable domain, with remaining parts taken from reference TRBV18 and TRBJ2-5, reads NAGVMQNPRHLVRRRGQEARLRCSPMKGHSHVYWYRQLPEEGLKFMVYLQKENIIDESGMPKERFSAEFPKEGPSILRIQQVVRGDSAAYFCASSPDRRAETQYFGPGTRLLVL.

The chain uses TRBV11-2 and TRBJ1-4, with D possibly being TRBD1 (6 bases). This CDR3 is 16 amino acids long. The V gene's germline CDR1 is SGHAT and CDR2 FQNNGV. V was pared by 1 base and J by 0 bases, with 9 bases between. The CDR3 coding sequence is TGTGCCAGCAGCTTAGTGGGGGCAGCAACTAATGAAAAACTGTTTTTT. As protein: CASSLVGAATNEKLFF.

The gene calls are TRBV7-9 and TRBJ2-1; weak D call: TRBD2 (6 bases). Germline-derived CDR1 and CDR2 are SEHNR and FQNEAQ (reference sequence). Trimming shortened V by 4 bases and J by 8 bases, and 21 bases separated the two germline ends. This CDR3 spans 16 amino acids. DNA for the CDR3: TGTGCCAGCAGCTCAGAGACCGGGAGCCGGTTCCATGAGCAGTTCTTC. Residues: CASSSETGSRFHEQFF.

The V call is TRBV7-2, the J call TRBJ1-5, with D possibly being TRBD1 (5 bases). The CDR3 extends over 14 amino acids. The germline CDR1 and CDR2 sequences are SGHTA and FQGNSA. V was pared by 1 base and J by 7 bases, with 11 bases between. The chain's CDR3 is CASSLGSGFQPQHF. For the CDR3, the DNA is TGTGCCAGCAGCTTAGGGTCAGGGTTCCAGCCCCAGCATTTT.

V gene TRBV7-2 combines with J gene TRBJ1-5, with D unclear. Germline V gene lookup returns CDR1 SGHTA and CDR2 FQGNSA. The CDR3 length is 16 residues. Trimming took 2 bases from V and 6 from J, leaving 17 bases between them. The CDR3 coding sequence is TGTGCCAGCAGCTTAAACAGCGCATTAAGCGGTCAGCCCCAGCATTTT. Protein sequence: CASSLNSALSGQPQHF.

The chain couples TRBV5-1 to TRBJ1-4, with 7 bases that match TRBD1. V was pared by 4 bases and J by 0 bases, with 6 bases of the junction left unmatched. Per the germline V gene, CDR1 is SGHRS and CDR2 is YFSETQ. CDR3 length: 16 residues. The CDR3, as DNA: TGCGCCAGCAGCCCGGGGGACAGCTCAACTAATGAAAAACTGTTTTTT. This codes for CASSPGDSSTNEKLFF.

The V gene is TRBV19, the J gene TRBJ2-1; 8 nucleotides agree with TRBD2. Germline V gene sequence: CDR1 LNHDA, CDR2 SQIVND (reference sequence). CDR3 length: 13 residues. The V segment lost 5 bases and the J segment 9 bases; nucleotides outside the gene matches: 6. The CDR3 sequence: CASSELAGLEQFF. In DNA, the CDR3 is TGTGCCAGTAGTGAGCTAGCGGGCCTTGAGCAGTTCTTC.